The present T cell receptor (beta chain) was sequenced within a study of shared clonotypes between healthy human individuals. Whole-study context: Each donor's CD4 naive and CD4 memory cells filled three plates apiece, CD8 naive two, and CD8 memory one.

The deep-level immunoSEQ assay was used. Generated by immunoSEQ multiplex PCR, the TCRdb table keeps only in-frame clones and is missing some. The table includes some 2 million clones, 85% to 95% detected once. Terminally differentiated effector memory CD45RA+ cells were excluded from the naive CD8 cells, which were CD45RO-negative and positively selected for CCR7. Germline loops: CDR1 LGHNA, CDR2 YSLEER. The CDR3 has 14 amino acids. V was clipped by 0 bases and J by 4 bases, with 7 bases between them. The material sequenced was naive CD8+ T cells sorted from blood. This clonotype originated in a man in his late teens or twenties in good health. The chain employs TRBV4-3 and TRBJ2-1; D not resolved. CDR3 in DNA: TGCGCCAGCAGCCAAGAAATCAGTTACAATGAGCAGTTCTTC. Translated, it gives CASSQEISYNEQFF.